What follows describes a single TCR beta chain. Its antigen remains unidentified. Subsets obtained from CD4+ cells comprised CD45RA+ naive and CD45RA-negative memory cells. The data derive from a study of shared clonotypes between healthy human individuals. General study findings and limits: Shared clonotypes across all four donors exceeded non-shared ones in generation probability.

CDR1 and CDR2 (germline): SEHNR, FQNEAQ (reference sequence). The ends lost 5 bases at V and 8 bases at J; junction bases unmatched: 11. The CDR3 loop spans 14 amino acids. Data came from immunoSEQ multiplex PCR; TCRdb stores just in-frame clones and leaves some out. Here the sample spans some 2,500,000 clones, roughly 90% being singletons. The rearrangement links TRBV7-9 to TRBJ2-7; 8 positions match TRBD1. The clonotype was recovered from a man aged 18 to 30 in good health. Some clones in this sample may be carry-over from other donors' samples. The sequenced sample was naive CD4+ T cells from PBMCs. The subset denotes: CD45RA+ positively selected. The CDR3 DNA follows: TGTGCCAGCAGCCCCGGACAGGGCCCGGGGAAGCAGTACTTC. Its translation is CASSPGQGPGKQYF.